Listed here are 5 T cell receptor beta chains from one sample, sequenced in a study of spatial heterogeneity in lung cancer. Time point of the sample: sample taken at primary tumor resection. TCRdb re-called the 5' RACE reads through MiXCR, storing one row per CDR3 protein. The data show fewer than 9,500 distinct CDR3 sequences, roughly 15% seen once. This specimen was normal lung tissue next to the tumor, taken at surgery. The receptors stem from a male donor with early-stage non-small cell lung cancer.

On this clonotype itself: This may stem from a read error, because a much larger clone lies one nucleotide away. This chain joins TRBV13 and TRBJ1-6, with D hard to call. CDR3 length: 14 residues. Per the germline V gene, CDR1 is PRHDT and CDR2 is FYEKMQ (reference sequence). CDR3 DNA sequence: TGTGCCAGCAGCACAACAACCTATAATTCATCCCTCCACTTT. It is translated as CASSTTTYNSSLHF.

This clonotype was seen a few times. The CDR3 DNA sequence: TGTGCCAGCAGCCGTATGGGTGACACTGAAGCTTTCTTT. Its translation: CASSRMGDTEAFF. The chain carries TRBV7-2 and TRBJ1-1; D uncertain. V was shortened by 5 bases and J by 3 bases, with 10 bases between the two germline ends. Per germline, CDR1 SGHTA and CDR2 FQGNSA. The length of the CDR3 is 13 residues.

In this sample, this clonotype turned up many times. V and J are TRBV11-2 and TRBJ2-3; tentatively, D is TRBD1 (5 bases). Trimming took 3 bases from V and 2 from J, leaving 9 bases between them. The CDR3 has 14 amino acids. The V gene's germline CDR1 is SGHAT and CDR2 FQNNGV. The CDR3 DNA reads as TGTGCCAGCAGCTTCACAGGAATCACAGATACGCAGTATTTT. Translating gives CASSFTGITDTQYF.

This clonotype has a count of ten or more. V is TRBV7-9 and J is TRBJ2-1; D unclear. The CDR3 extends over 15 amino acids. Germline values: CDR1 SEHNR, CDR2 FQNEAQ (reference sequence). V lost 8 bases and J 5 bases, leaving 19 bases between the germline ends. The CDR3: CASGFVDRVNNEQFF. CDR3 coding DNA: TGTGCCAGCGGGTTCGTGGACCGAGTGAACAATGAGCAGTTCTTC. The full variable domain, its missing parts supplied by reference TRBV7-9 and TRBJ2-1, is DTGVSQNPRHKITKRGQNVTFRCDPISEHNRLYWYRQTLGQGPEFLTYFQNEAQLEKSRLLSDRFSAERPKGSFSTLEIQRTEQGDSAMYLCASGFVDRVNNEQFFGPGTRLTVL.

This clonotype showed up many times. V is TRBV7-2 and J is TRBJ1-1; D might be TRBD1 (5 bases). V was clipped by 5 bases and J by 1 base, with 11 bases between them. The germline CDR1 and CDR2 sequences are SGHTA and FQGNSA. This CDR3 contains 14 residues. CDR3: CASSPWGWNTEAFF. CDR3 DNA sequence: TGTGCCAGCAGCCCATGGGGCTGGAACACTGAAGCTTTCTTT.